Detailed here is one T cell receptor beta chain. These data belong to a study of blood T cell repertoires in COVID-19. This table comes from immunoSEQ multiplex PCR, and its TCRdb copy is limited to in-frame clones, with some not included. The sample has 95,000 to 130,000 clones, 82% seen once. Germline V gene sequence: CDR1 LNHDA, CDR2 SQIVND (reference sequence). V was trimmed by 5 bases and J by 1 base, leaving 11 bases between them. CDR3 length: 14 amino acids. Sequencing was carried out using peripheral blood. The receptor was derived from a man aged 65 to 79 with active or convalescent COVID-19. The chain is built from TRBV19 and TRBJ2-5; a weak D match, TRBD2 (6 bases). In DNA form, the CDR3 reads TGTGCCAGTAGTGGCGGCGGGATCCAAGAGACCCAGTACTTC. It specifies CASSGGGIQETQYF.